This T cell receptor beta chain stems from a study of T cell responses to AZD1222 COVID-19 vaccine. Study outcomes and limitations: Spike-spanning, vaccine-associated CD4 TCRs were dominant at 160-218 and 743-854. White British people made up most donors, females outnumbered males, and clonal diversity was possibly underestimated.

TCRdb keeps only in-frame clones here, not all; method: immunoSEQ multiplex PCR. The sample holds around 120,000 clones, about 86% seen once. Worth noting for this clone: Its target is unknown.

CDR1 and CDR2 (germline): SGHTA, FQGNSA. V was shortened by 1 base and J by 9 bases, with 13 bases between the two germline ends. The CDR3 is made up of 14 amino acids. Sequencing was performed on peripheral blood, taken 28 days after the second AZD1222 dose. The chain combines TRBV7-2 with TRBJ2-4, with D hard to call. This TCR came from an adult who received the AZD1222 COVID-19 vaccine. The CDR3 region has the DNA TGTGCCAGCAGCTTAGATATGTACGTGGGCATTCAGTACTTC. Its translation is CASSLDMYVGIQYF.